These 3 T cell receptor beta chains share one sample of origin, sequenced in a study of human T cells and chemical hapten exposure. Regarding time point: patch test 2, 6 weeks after DPC sensitization. The treatment here: therapeutic diphenylcyclopropenone sensitization with weekly scalp DPC. TCRdb analysed the RACE reads with MiXCR anew, one entry per CDR3 protein. The profile shows more than 110,000 distinct CDR3 sequences, 12% of them singletons. Sequenced material: whole blood, taken in connection with sensitization to the hapten diphenylcyclopropenone (DPC). The source is a woman between 45 and 65 years old with alopecia areata. Some clones in this sample may be carry-over from other donors' samples.

The gene calls are TRBV7-2 and TRBJ2-2, with 8 bases that match TRBD1. Germline loops: CDR1 SGHTA, CDR2 FQGNSA. The junction had 2 bases not matched to a gene; V was cut back by 3 bases and J by 2 bases. The CDR3 is made up of 15 amino acids. CDR3 protein: CASSLDRVNTGELFF. Here the CDR3 DNA reads TGTGCCAGCAGCTTGGACAGGGTTAACACCGGGGAGCTGTTTTTT.

This clonotype has only a few counts. This chain connects TRBV20-1 to TRBJ2-3, with TRBD2 matching 12 bases. The V and J ends lost 7 bases and 6 bases, in that order; junction bases with no gene match: 2. This CDR3 has 12 amino acids. Germline V CDR1 and CDR2: DFQATT, SNEGSKA (reference sequence). The CDR3 DNA reads as TGCAGTGGAACTAGCGGGAGGGATACGCAGTATTTT. Its protein product is CSGTSGRDTQYF.

This clonotype was detected only a few times. V usage is TRBV20-1 and J usage is TRBJ2-3; 9 bases fit TRBD2. CDR1 is DFQATT, CDR2 SNEGSKA, per germline (reference sequence). V dropped 1 base and J dropped 4; count of bases not matched to a gene: 6. The CDR3 length is 15 residues. Here the CDR3 DNA reads TGCAGTGCTAGAGCCCTAGCGGGATCGGCAGATACGCAGTATTTT. It yields the protein CSARALAGSADTQYF.